A single sample gave rise to the 10 T cell receptor beta chains below, sequenced in a study of blood T cell repertoires in COVID-19 (dated by TCRdb to the early 2020s). The library was built by means of the immunoSEQ multiplex PCR assay. The table was pulled from immuneACCESS by TCRdb, which kept in-frame rearrangements only. Such tables lose some clones; where checked, under half of the loss comes from unresolved V genes, and the rest has no known cause. Within this sample are roughly 120,000 clones, with approximately 91% of them counted one time only. The top ten clonotypes cover under 9% of the sample. The sequenced sample consisted of peripheral blood. The receptor set was obtained from a woman between 70 and 85 years old who had recovered from COVID-19.

V usage is TRBV9 and J usage is TRBJ2-1; 7 bases match TRBD2. CDR3 length: 15 amino acids. Per germline, CDR1 SGDLS and CDR2 YYNGEE. J lost 4 bases, V lost 0 bases, and 4 bases had no gene match. The CDR3: CASSVDGRLYNEQFF. CDR3 bases: TGTGCCAGCAGCGTAGACGGGAGGCTTTACAATGAGCAGTTCTTC.

J is TRBJ2-7 and V is TRBV5-1, with 9 nucleotides matching TRBD1. The CDR3 is made up of 15 amino acids. Germline lookup yields CDR1 SGHRS and CDR2 YFSETQ. V dropped 4 bases and J dropped 0; count of bases not matched to a gene: 5. The CDR3: CASSPGQGFSYEQYF. The DNA for the CDR3 is TGCGCCAGCAGCCCGGGACAGGGCTTCTCCTACGAGCAGTACTTC.

The V gene is TRBV3-1 (or the pseudogene TRBV3-2), the J gene TRBJ1-1; D is perhaps TRBD1 (5 bases). The CDR3 loop spans 13 amino acids. Deletions cut 3 bases from V and 4 bases from J, with 9 bases between. From germline, CDR1 is LGHDT and CDR2 YNNKEL (reference sequence). CDR3 nucleotides: TGTGCCAGCAGCCAGGGGGGGGTCACTGAAGCTTTCTTT. Translating it yields CASSQGGVTEAFF.

The chain's CDR3 is CASSLASMETQYF. The CDR3 region has the DNA TGTGCCAGCAGCTTGGCGAGTATGGAGACCCAGTACTTC. The chain has TRBV5-4 and TRBJ2-5; D unresolved. The CDR3 has 13 amino acids. Per the germline V gene, CDR1 is SGHNT and CDR2 is YYREEE (reference sequence). Trimming took off 0 bases at V and 5 bases at J, with 8 bases between the two ends.

CDR3 in amino acids: CASSARTSEDTQYF. The CDR3, as DNA: TGTGCCAGCAGCGCCCGGACTAGTGAAGATACGCAGTATTTT. The chain has TRBV9 and TRBJ2-3; the match to TRBD2 covers 7 bases. The CDR3 spans 14 residues. Trimming removed 3 bases from V and 5 bases from J; junction bases left unmatched: 6. The germline CDR1 and CDR2 sequences are SGDLS and YYNGEE.

V and J are TRBV11-2 and TRBJ1-1; TRBD1 is a possible D gene (5 bases). The CDR3 is 12 amino acids. Trimming left V 5 bases short and J 6 bases short, with 10 bases between. Per germline, CDR1 SGHAT and CDR2 FQNNGV. The CDR3 sequence is CASSHRTPEAFF. The CDR3 coding sequence is TGTGCCAGCAGCCATCGGACACCTGAAGCTTTCTTT.

The chain carries TRBV7-3 and TRBJ2-2; D not resolved. Per the germline V gene, CDR1 is SGHTA and CDR2 is FQGTGA. With 4 bases removed from V and 5 bases from J, the gap between germline ends came to 8 bases. The CDR3 is made up of 13 amino acids. Here the CDR3 reads CASSSQWTGELFF. The CDR3 coding sequence is TGTGCCAGCAGCTCCCAGTGGACCGGGGAGCTGTTTTTT.

CDR3 bases: TGTGCCAGCAGTTTGACTAGCGGCACAGATACGCAGTATTTT. This translates into CASSLTSGTDTQYF. V gene TRBV28 combines with J gene TRBJ2-3; 8 positions agree with TRBD2. The V gene end was trimmed by 3 bases and the J gene end by 1 base; junction bases not matched to a gene: 0. The germline gives CDR1 MDHEN, CDR2 SYDVKM. CDR3 length equals 14 residues.

V is TRBV7-9 and J is TRBJ2-7; D call uncertain. Looked up from germline, CDR1 is SEHNR and CDR2 is FQNEAQ (reference sequence). This CDR3 has 14 amino acids. Trimming pared 1 base from V and 5 bases from J, leaving 12 bases between. The CDR3 is CASSLVADSHEQYF. The CDR3 DNA follows: TGTGCCAGCAGCTTAGTCGCGGATTCCCACGAGCAGTACTTC.

This chain joins TRBV5-1 and TRBJ2-5; 8 nucleotides align to TRBD2. This CDR3 is built from 15 residues. V was pared by 4 bases and J by 3 bases, with 8 bases of the junction left unmatched. Germline loops: CDR1 SGHRS, CDR2 YFSETQ. For the CDR3, the DNA is TGCGCCAGCAGCCCGGGGAGCGGGGGAGAAGAGACCCAGTACTTC. Protein: CASSPGSGGEETQYF. The whole variable domain, filled in from reference TRBV5-1 and TRBJ2-5, reads KAGVTQTPRYLIKTRGQQVTLSCSPISGHRSVSWYQQTPGQGLQFLFEYFSETQRNKGNFPGRFSGRQFSNSRSEMNVSTLELGDSALYLCASSPGSGGEETQYFGPGTRLLVL.